Reported below is one T cell receptor beta chain. This entry belongs to a study of cytomegalovirus exposure and HLA in healthy donors. The PCR ran on 60 Vbeta and 13 Jbeta primers. TCRdb keeps only in-frame clones here, not all; method: immunoSEQ multiplex PCR. Seen here are around 220,000 clones, around 85% observed once, and the top ten hold about 0.22%. There are 15 residues in the CDR3. Germline CDR1 and CDR2: SGHNT and YYREEE (reference sequence). Trimming at V came to 5 bases and at J to 0 bases, leaving 4 bases not matched to a gene. This rearrangement joins TRBV5-4 to TRBJ1-1, with TRBD1 identical over 10 bases. Sequencing used PBMCs. The clonotype originates from a girl aged 2 to 9 in good health and CMV-seronegative. The CDR3 coding sequence is TGTGCCAGCAGTCCTGGGACAGGGGTGAACACTGAAGCTTTCTTT. Translating it yields CASSPGTGVNTEAFF.